Below are 18 T cell receptor beta chains sequenced from a single sample in a study of T cell responses to AZD1222 COVID-19 vaccine. Produced via immunoSEQ multiplex PCR; TCRdb's table is partial and in-frame only. This table has about 39,000 clones, around 90% appearing once. The specimen was peripheral blood, collected 28 days after the second AZD1222 dose. The receptor source for this set is an adult who received the AZD1222 COVID-19 vaccine.

This clone came up a few times. The V and J genes are TRBV25-1 and TRBJ1-1, with TRBD1 as a possible D gene (5 bases). The germline V gene has CDR1 MGHDK and CDR2 SYGVNS. There are 13 residues in the CDR3. V was shortened by 3 bases and J by 7 bases, with 12 bases between the two germline ends. The DNA of the CDR3 is TGTGCCAGCAGTGATGGGGGGACCGTTGAAGCTTTCTTT. Translating gives CASSDGGTVEAFF.

The V and J genes are TRBV6-2 or TRBV6-3 and TRBJ1-4; 11 nucleotides agree with TRBD1. The germline V gene has CDR1 MNHEY and CDR2 SVGEGT. V gave up 6 bases and J gave up 0 bases; unmatched junction bases: 21. This CDR3 has 22 residues. Here the CDR3 DNA reads TGTGCCAGCAGCCCCCGTCTGGGGGGTGGGGACAGGGGGGAGTCAACTAATGAAAAACTGTTTTTT. This codes for CASSPRLGGGDRGESTNEKLFF.

The chain is built from TRBV9 and TRBJ2-7; D ambiguous. CDR3 size: 15 residues. The V gene's germline CDR1 is SGDLS and CDR2 YYNGEE. The germline V and J ends were trimmed by 0 bases and 1 base, with 11 bases remaining between them. The CDR3 protein is CASSVGMEGSYEQYF. CDR3 DNA: TGTGCCAGCAGCGTAGGGATGGAAGGGTCCTACGAGCAGTACTTC.

V and J are TRBV5-6 and TRBJ1-1, with a tentative D call TRBD1 (6 bases). The CDR3 loop spans 14 amino acids. Per the germline V gene, CDR1 is SGHDT and CDR2 is YYEEEE. Trimming took off 0 bases at V and 8 bases at J, with 14 bases between the two ends. CDR3 in DNA: TGTGCCAGCAGCTTGGGGGGGCGATACGTCGAAGCTTTCTTT. It is translated as CASSLGGRYVEAFF.

The CDR3 is CASSQSRTGVSAVDSPLHF. In DNA, the CDR3 is TGCGCCAGCAGTCAATCCCGGACAGGGGTTTCCGCAGTCGATTCACCCCTCCACTTT. The rearrangement joins TRBV23-1 to TRBJ1-6; TRBD1 matches at 9 bases. TRBV23-1 is known as an ORF, though its function is uncertain. V lost 0 bases to trimming and J lost 8 bases; unmatched junction nucleotides: 14. The CDR3 is made up of 19 amino acids.

Written as DNA, the CDR3 is TGTGCCAGCAGACGAGGACAGGGGAATCAGCCCCAGCATTTT. Amino acid sequence: CASRRGQGNQPQHF. The chain links TRBV6-6 to TRBJ1-5, with TRBD1 matching over 9 bases. The CDR3 is 14 amino acids. Germline trimming cut 6 bases from V and 4 bases from J; bases unmatched to any gene: 4. Looked up from germline, CDR1 is MNHNY and CDR2 is SVGAGI (reference sequence).

This clone was seen a single time. V and J are TRBV6-5 and TRBJ2-7; TRBD2 aligns across 13 bases. Germline CDR1 MNHEY, CDR2 SVGAGI. This CDR3 contains 16 residues. V dropped 4 bases and J dropped 5; count of bases not matched to a gene: 8. The CDR3: CASSSYTSGGANEQYF. For the CDR3, the DNA is TGTGCCAGCAGTTCCTACACTAGCGGGGGGGCAAACGAGCAGTACTTC.

The gene calls are TRBV5-1 and TRBJ2-1; unclear D gene. In germline, CDR1 is SGHRS, CDR2 YFSETQ. Trimming removed 3 bases from V and 6 bases from J, with 25 bases in between. The CDR3 is made up of 18 amino acids. CDR3 nucleotides: TGCGCCAGCAGCTCCCCGGTTGGGGTGTACCGATCGGTCAATGAGCAGTTCTTC. Residues: CASSSPVGVYRSVNEQFF.

The chain combines TRBV9 with TRBJ1-3, with TRBD1 matching 9 bases. Per germline, CDR1 SGDLS and CDR2 YYNGEE. With V trimmed by 3 bases and J by 6 bases, 7 bases remained unmatched. CDR3 length equals 15 residues. The CDR3 loop reads CASSAFTGGENTIYF. CDR3 DNA sequence: TGTGCCAGCAGCGCGTTTACAGGGGGCGAAAACACCATATATTTT.

The rearrangement uses TRBV5-1 and TRBJ1-6; D possibly corresponds to TRBD1 (6 bases). The germline V gene has CDR1 SGHRS and CDR2 YFSETQ. V was clipped by 0 bases and J by 7 bases, with 11 bases between them. The CDR3 length is 15 residues. CDR3 sequence: CASSLDGTMNSPLHF. For the CDR3, the DNA is TGCGCCAGCAGCTTGGATGGGACAATGAATTCACCCCTCCACTTT.

J is TRBJ2-3 and V is TRBV9; 10 bases are a match to TRBD1. The CDR3 has 19 residues. CDR1 SGDLS and CDR2 YYNGEE come from the germline V gene. Trimming at V came to 3 bases and at J to 0 bases, leaving 13 bases not matched to a gene. DNA for the CDR3: TGTGCCAGCAGCGCCAAGTCGGGGACAGGGGCGACTAGCACAGATACGCAGTATTTT. It encodes CASSAKSGTGATSTDTQYF.

The chain has TRBV5-1 and TRBJ1-1; 8 nucleotides align to TRBD1. Germline V CDR1 and CDR2: SGHRS, YFSETQ. The CDR3 length is 14 residues. V shed 5 bases and J 1 base; nucleotides not matched to a gene: 4. The CDR3 DNA reads TGCGCCAGCAGATTAGACAGGGGGAACACTGAAGCTTTCTTT. Protein product: CASRLDRGNTEAFF.

The J gene is TRBJ2-1, the V gene TRBV5-1; TRBD2 matches 11 bases. The CDR3 extends over 13 amino acids. J lost 5 bases, V lost 5 bases, and 0 bases had no gene match. Per the germline V gene, CDR1 is SGHRS and CDR2 is YFSETQ. The DNA of the CDR3 is TGCGCCAGCAGGACTAGCGGGGACAATGAGCAGTTCTTC. This codes for CASRTSGDNEQFF.

This chain connects TRBV3-1 (or the pseudogene TRBV3-2) to TRBJ2-5, with TRBD1 matching over 8 bases. Germline V lookup: CDR1 LGHDT, CDR2 YNNKEL (reference sequence). Trimming at V came to 8 bases and at J to 6 bases, leaving 11 bases not matched to a gene. The CDR3 has 14 amino acids. CDR3 protein: CASEETGVSKTQYF. In nucleotides, the CDR3 is TGTGCCAGCGAGGAGACAGGGGTATCCAAGACCCAGTACTTC.

The rearrangement links TRBV9 to TRBJ2-6; D not resolved. The V gene lost 0 bases and the J gene lost 1 base, with 2 bases spanning the gap. From germline, CDR1 is SGDLS and CDR2 YYNGEE. The CDR3 extends over 14 amino acids. Here the CDR3 reads CASSVVSGANVLTF. CDR3 DNA: TGTGCCAGCAGCGTAGTTTCTGGGGCCAACGTCCTGACTTTC.

The chain joins TRBV4-1 to TRBJ2-3; 10 positions agree with TRBD2. V was clipped by 6 bases and J by 4 bases; unmatched bases: 7. This CDR3 spans 15 amino acids. Looked up from germline, CDR1 is MGHRA and CDR2 is YSYEKL. CDR3 nucleotide sequence: TGCGCCAGCAGTCTAGCGGGGGAGGTCGCAGATACGCAGTATTTT. It translates to CASSLAGEVADTQYF.

The table lists this clone with a count of one. The chain recombines TRBV5-6 with TRBJ2-5; 7 bases map to TRBD2. V was clipped by 4 bases and J by 5 bases; unmatched bases: 5. CDR3 length: 13 amino acids. The germline CDR1 and CDR2 sequences are SGHDT and YYEEEE. CDR3 DNA: TGTGCCAGCAGCCGGGGGGTAGGTGAGACCCAGTACTTC. Translated, it gives CASSRGVGETQYF.

The J gene is TRBJ1-5, the V gene TRBV28; D not certain. Germline assignment: CDR1 MDHEN and CDR2 SYDVKM. Trimming stripped 3 bases from V and 3 bases from J, with 15 bases between. This CDR3 spans 16 amino acids. The CDR3 is CASSFTSSLHNQPQHF. The CDR3 DNA reads TGTGCCAGCAGTTTCACCTCCTCCCTTCACAATCAGCCCCAGCATTTT.